This note documents a single TCR beta chain sequence. What it binds is not known. One end of the junction is discordant with germline, which a read error may explain. This CDR3 spans 14 amino acids. This entry is derived from a study of tumor and adjacent non-tumor tissue in lung cancer. Study results and caveats: Normal lung showed higher cumulative top 100 clone frequency than tumor.

A modified ARM-PCR protocol with three rounds of nested PCR amplified TCRbeta. Using its own MiXCR run on the multiplex PCR reads, TCRdb lists one record per CDR3 protein. In the table there are 65,000 to 95,000 distinct CDR3 sequences, roughly 80% of which are singletons. This sample's RNA came from whole unsorted tissue. The sequenced material came from lung tumor tissue. This chain joins TRBV12-3 or TRBV12-4 and TRBJ2-1; perhaps D is TRBD1 or TRBD2 (5 bases each). This TCR derives from a woman aged 45-65 years with non-small cell lung cancer. CDR3 residues: CASSSPGTTNEQFF. CDR3 DNA sequence: TGTGCCAGCAGTTCCCCCGGGACGACCAATGAACAGTTCTTC.